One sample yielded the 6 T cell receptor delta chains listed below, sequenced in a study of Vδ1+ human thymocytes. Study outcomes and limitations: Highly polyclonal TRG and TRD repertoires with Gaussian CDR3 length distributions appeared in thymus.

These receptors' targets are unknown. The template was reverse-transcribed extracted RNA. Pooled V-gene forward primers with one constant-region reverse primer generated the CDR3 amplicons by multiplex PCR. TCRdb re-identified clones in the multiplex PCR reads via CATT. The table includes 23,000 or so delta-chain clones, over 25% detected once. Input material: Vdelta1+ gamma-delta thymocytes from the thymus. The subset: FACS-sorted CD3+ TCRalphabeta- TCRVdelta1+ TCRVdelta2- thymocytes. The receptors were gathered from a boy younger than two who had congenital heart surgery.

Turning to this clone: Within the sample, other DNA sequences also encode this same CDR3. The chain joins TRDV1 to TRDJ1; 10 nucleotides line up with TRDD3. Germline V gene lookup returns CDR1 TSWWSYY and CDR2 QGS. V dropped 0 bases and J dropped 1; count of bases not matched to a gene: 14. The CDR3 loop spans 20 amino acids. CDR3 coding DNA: TGTGCTCTTGGGGAACTTGGCCCCCTGGGGGATAAGCGAGGCACCGATAAACTCATCTTT. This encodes CALGELGPLGDKRGTDKLIF.

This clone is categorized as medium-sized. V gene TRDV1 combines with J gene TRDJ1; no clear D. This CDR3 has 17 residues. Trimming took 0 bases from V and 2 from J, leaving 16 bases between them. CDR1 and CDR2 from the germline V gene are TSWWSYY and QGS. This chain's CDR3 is CALGELGSLVGTDKLIF. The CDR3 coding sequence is TGTGCTCTTGGGGAACTTGGTTCCCTAGTCGGTACCGATAAACTCATCTTT.

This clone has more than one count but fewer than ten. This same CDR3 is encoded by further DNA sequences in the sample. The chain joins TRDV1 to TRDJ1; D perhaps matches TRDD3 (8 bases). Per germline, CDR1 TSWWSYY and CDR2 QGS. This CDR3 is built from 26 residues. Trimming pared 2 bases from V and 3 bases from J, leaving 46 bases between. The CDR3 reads CALGEWTPNSRLPLYWGRAWADKLIF. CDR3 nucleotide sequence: TGTGCTCTTGGGGAATGGACACCGAACTCCCGCCTTCCTCTTTACTGGGGGCGGGCGTGGGCCGATAAACTCATCTTT.

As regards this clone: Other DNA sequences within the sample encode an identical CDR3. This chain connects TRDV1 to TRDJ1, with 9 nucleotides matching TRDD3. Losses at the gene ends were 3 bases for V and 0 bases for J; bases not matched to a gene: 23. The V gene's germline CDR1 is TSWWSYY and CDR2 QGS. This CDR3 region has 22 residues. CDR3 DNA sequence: TGTGCTCTTGGGGAGCCGCCTTCTCCTGGTACTGGGGGAAGATACTACACCGATAAACTCATCTTT. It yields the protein CALGEPPSPGTGGRYYTDKLIF.

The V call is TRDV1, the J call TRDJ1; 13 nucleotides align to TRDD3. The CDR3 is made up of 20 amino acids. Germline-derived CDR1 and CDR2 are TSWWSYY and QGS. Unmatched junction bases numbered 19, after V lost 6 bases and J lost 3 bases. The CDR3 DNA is TGTGCTCTTGGCCAAGCTTCGTACTGGGGGATACGCGCGATAGCCGATAAACTCATCTTT. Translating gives CALGQASYWGIRAIADKLIF.

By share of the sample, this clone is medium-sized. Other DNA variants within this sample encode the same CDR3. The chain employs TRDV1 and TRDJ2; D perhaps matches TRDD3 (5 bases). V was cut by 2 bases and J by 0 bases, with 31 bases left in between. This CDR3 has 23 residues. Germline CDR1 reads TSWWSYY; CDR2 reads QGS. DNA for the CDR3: TGTGCTCTTGGGGAAGAAAAGGGATTGTGGAAGTTAGGACTGCGACCTTTGACAGCACAACTCTTCTTT. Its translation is CALGEEKGLWKLGLRPLTAQLFF.